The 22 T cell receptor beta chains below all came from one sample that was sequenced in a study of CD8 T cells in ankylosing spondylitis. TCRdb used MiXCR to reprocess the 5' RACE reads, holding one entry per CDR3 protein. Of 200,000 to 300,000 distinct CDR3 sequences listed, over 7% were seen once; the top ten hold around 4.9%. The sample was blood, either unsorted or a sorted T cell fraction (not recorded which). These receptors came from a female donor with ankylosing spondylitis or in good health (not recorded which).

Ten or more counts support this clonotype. The CDR3 sequence is CASFHPLHSGANVLTF. The CDR3 bases are TGTGCCAGCTTTCATCCTCTACACTCTGGGGCCAACGTCCTGACTTTC. The chain joins TRBV28 to TRBJ2-6; unclear D gene. This CDR3 is built from 16 residues. Trimming took off 8 bases at V and 0 bases at J, with 14 bases between the two ends. Germline V gives CDR1 MDHEN, CDR2 SYDVKM. Full variable domain (rest looked up from reference TRBV28 and TRBJ2-6): DVKVTQSSRYLVKRTGEKVFLECVQDMDHENMFWYRQDPGLGLRLIYFSYDVKMKEKGDIPEGYSVSREKKERFSLILESASTNQTSMYLCASFHPLHSGANVLTFGAGSRLTVL.

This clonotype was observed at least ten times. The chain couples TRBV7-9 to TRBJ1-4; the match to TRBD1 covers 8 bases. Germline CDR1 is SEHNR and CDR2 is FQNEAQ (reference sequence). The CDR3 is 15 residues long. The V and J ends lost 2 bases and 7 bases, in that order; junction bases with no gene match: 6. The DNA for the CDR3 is TGTGCCAGCAGCTTAAACTCAGGGGGCGGTGAAAAACTGTTTTTT. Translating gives CASSLNSGGGEKLFF.

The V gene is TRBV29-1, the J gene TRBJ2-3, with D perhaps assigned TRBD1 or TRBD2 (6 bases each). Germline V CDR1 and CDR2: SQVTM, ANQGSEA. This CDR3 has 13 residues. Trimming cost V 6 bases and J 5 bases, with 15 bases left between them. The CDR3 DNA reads TGCAGCGTCCGAAGACAGGAGGGAGATACGCAGTATTTT. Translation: CSVRRQEGDTQYF.

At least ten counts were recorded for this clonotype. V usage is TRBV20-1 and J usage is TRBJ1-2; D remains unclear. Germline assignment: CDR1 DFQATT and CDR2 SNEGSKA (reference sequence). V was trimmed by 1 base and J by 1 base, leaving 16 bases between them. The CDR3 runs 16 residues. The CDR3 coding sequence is TGCAGTGCTAGAGGGACCCGCCTGACGAATAACTATGGCTACACCTTC. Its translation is CSARGTRLTNNYGYTF.

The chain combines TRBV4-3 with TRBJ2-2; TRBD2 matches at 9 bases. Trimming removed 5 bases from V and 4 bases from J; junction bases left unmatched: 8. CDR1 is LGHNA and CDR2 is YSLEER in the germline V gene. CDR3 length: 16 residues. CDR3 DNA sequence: TGCGCCAGCAGCAGACGAGCGGGAGGCCCCACCGGGGAGCTGTTTTTT. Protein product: CASSRRAGGPTGELFF.

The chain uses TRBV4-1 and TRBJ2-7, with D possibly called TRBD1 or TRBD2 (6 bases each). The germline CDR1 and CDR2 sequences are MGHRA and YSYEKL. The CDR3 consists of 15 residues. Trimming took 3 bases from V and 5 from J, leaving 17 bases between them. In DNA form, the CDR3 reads TGCGCCAGCAGCCACCCGACAGGAGGGGTCCACGAGCAGTACTTC. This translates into CASSHPTGGVHEQYF.

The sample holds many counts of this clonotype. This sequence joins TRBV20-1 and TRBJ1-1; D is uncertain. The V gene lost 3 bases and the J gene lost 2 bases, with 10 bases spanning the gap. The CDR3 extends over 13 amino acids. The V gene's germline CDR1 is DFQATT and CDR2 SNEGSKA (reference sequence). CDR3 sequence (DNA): TGCAGTGCTAGCGTCTGGGGAAACACTGAAGCTTTCTTT. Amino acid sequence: CSASVWGNTEAFF.

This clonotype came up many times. In DNA form, the CDR3 reads TGTGCCAGCAGCCCCGGACTAGCGGTAGTAGGCACAGATACGCAGTATTTT. Encoded protein: CASSPGLAVVGTDTQYF. This rearrangement joins TRBV6-1 to TRBJ2-3; TRBD2 matches 10 bases. This CDR3 is built from 17 residues. J gave up 1 base and V 6 bases, and 10 bases lay outside the gene matches. Germline-derived CDR1 and CDR2 are MNHNS and SASEGT.

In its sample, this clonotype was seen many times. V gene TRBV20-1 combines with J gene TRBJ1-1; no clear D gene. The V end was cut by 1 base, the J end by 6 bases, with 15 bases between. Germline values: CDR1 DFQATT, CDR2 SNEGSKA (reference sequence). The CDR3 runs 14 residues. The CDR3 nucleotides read TGCAGTGCTAGAGTCTTAGCTGGGAGCCCTGAAGCTTTCTTT. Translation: CSARVLAGSPEAFF.

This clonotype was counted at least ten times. CDR3 DNA sequence: TGTGCCAGCAGCCCCGACTTTAATGAGCAGTTCTTC. This sequence encodes CASSPDFNEQFF. This chain links TRBV7-2 with TRBJ2-1, with D unresolved. Trimming left V 5 bases short and J 7 bases short, with 9 bases between. CDR1 is SGHTA and CDR2 is FQGNSA in the germline V gene. This CDR3 contains 12 residues.

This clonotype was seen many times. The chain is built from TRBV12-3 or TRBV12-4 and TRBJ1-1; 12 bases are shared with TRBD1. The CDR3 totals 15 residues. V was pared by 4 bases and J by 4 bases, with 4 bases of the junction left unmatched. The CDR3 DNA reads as TGTGCCAGCAGTTGGGGGACAGGGGGCACCACTGAAGCTTTCTTT. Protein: CASSWGTGGTTEAFF.

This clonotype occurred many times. The DNA of the CDR3 is TGTGCCTGGAGTACAACGGGACAAACTCTGTTCTTC. As protein: CAWSTTGQTLFF. The chain recombines TRBV30 with TRBJ2-1; D perhaps matches TRBD1 (6 bases). CDR1 and CDR2 (germline): GTSNPN, SVGIG (reference sequence). The CDR3 sequence is 12 residues long. V was trimmed by 2 bases and J by 15 bases, leaving 17 bases between them.

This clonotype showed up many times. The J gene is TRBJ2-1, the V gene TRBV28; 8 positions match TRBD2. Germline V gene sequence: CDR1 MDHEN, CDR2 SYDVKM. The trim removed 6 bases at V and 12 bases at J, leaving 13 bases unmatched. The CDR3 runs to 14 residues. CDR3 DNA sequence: TGTGCCAGCAGCCCCGGGACTAGAATTTTCGGGCAGTTCTTC. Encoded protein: CASSPGTRIFGQFF.

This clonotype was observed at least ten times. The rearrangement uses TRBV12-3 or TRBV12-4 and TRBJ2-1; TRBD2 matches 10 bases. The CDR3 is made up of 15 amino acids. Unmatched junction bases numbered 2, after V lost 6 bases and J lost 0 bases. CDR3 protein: CASSRLAGSYNEQFF. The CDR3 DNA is TGTGCCAGCAGCCGACTAGCGGGCTCCTACAATGAGCAGTTCTTC.

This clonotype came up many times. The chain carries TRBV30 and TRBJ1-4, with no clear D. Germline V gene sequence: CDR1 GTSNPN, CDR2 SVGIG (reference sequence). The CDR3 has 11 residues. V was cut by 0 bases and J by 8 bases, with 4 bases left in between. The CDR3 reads CAWSVREKLFF. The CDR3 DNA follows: TGTGCCTGGAGTGTTCGGGAAAAACTGTTTTTT. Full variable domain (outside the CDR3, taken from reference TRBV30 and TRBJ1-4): SQTIHQWPATLVQPVGSPLSLECTVEGTSNPNLYWYRQAAGRGLQLLFYSVGIGQISSEVPQNLSASRPQDRQFILSSKKLLLSDSGFYLCAWSVREKLFFGSGTQLSVL.

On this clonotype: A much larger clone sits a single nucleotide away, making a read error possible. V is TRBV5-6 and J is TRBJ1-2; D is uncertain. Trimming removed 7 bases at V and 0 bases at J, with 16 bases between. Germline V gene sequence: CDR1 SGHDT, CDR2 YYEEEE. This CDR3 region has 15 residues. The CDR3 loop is CASGSGLRPNYGYTF. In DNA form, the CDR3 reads TGTGCCAGCGGCTCCGGGCTCCGGCCTAACTATGGCTACACCTTC.

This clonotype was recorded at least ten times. CDR3 loop: CASSLAAPGGLNTQYF. The CDR3 DNA follows: TGTGCCAGCAGCTTAGCTGCGCCGGGGGGCCTTAATACGCAGTATTTT. The chain combines TRBV13 with TRBJ2-3; the D gene is possibly TRBD2 (7 bases). The CDR3 has 16 amino acids. CDR1 is PRHDT, CDR2 FYEKMQ, per germline (reference sequence). Trimming pared 1 base from V and 7 bases from J, leaving 18 bases between.

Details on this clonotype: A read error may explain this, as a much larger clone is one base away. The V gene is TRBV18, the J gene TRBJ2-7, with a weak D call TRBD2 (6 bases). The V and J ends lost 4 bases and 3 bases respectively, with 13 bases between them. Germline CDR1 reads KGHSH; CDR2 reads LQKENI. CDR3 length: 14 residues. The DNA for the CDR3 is TGTGCCAGCTCACGGACGGGCGGGGTCTACGAGCAGTACTTC. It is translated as CASSRTGGVYEQYF.

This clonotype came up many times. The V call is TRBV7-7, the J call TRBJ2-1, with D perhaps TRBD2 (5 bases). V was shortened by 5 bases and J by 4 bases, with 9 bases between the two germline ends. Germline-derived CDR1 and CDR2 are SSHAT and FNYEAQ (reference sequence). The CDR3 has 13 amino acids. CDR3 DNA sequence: TGTGCCAGCAGCCGGGAAGTATACAATGAGCAGTTCTTC. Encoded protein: CASSREVYNEQFF.

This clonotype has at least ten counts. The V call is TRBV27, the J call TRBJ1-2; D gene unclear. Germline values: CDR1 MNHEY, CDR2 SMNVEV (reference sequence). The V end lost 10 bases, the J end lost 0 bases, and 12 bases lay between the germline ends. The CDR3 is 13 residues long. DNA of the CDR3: TGTGCCACCGGTATTGGGCCTAACTATGGCTACACCTTC. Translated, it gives CATGIGPNYGYTF.

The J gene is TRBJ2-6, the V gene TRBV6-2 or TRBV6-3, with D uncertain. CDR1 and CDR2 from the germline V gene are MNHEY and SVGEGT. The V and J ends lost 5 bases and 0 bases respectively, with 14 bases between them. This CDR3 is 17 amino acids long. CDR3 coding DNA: TGTGCCAGCAGTGCCCTTGGTAACCCCTCTGGGGCCAACGTCCTGACTTTC. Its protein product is CASSALGNPSGANVLTF.

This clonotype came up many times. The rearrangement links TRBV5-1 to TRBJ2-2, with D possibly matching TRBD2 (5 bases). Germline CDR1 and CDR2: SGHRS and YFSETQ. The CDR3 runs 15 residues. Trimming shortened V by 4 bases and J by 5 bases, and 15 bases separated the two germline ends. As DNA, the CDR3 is TGCGCCAGCAGCCCCCTCTTAGGCGGGACCGGGGAGCTGTTTTTT. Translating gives CASSPLLGGTGELFF.